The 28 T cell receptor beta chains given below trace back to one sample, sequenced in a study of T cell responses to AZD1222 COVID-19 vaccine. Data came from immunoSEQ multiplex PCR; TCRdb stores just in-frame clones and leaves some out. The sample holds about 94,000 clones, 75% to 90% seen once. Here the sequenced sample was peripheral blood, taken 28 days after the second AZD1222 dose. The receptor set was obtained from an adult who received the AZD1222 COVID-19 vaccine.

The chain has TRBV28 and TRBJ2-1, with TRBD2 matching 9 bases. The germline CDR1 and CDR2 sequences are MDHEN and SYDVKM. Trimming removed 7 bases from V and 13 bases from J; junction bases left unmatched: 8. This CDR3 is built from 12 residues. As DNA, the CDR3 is TGTGCCAGCACCCCTAGCGGGATACTACAGTTCTTC. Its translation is CASTPSGILQFF. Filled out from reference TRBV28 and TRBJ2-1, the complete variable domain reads DVKVTQSSRYLVKRTGEKVFLECVQDMDHENMFWYRQDPGLGLRLIYFSYDVKMKEKGDIPEGYSVSREKKERFSLILESASTNQTSMYLCASTPSGILQFFGPGTRLTVL.

The CDR3 DNA reads TGTGCCAGCAGCCTTGACAGGGTTCAGCCCCAGCATTTT. This codes for CASSLDRVQPQHF. The V gene is TRBV11-2, the J gene TRBJ1-5; TRBD1 aligns across 7 bases. The CDR3 totals 13 residues. With 5 bases clipped from V and 6 bases from J, the junction kept 4 bases outside the gene matches. Germline V CDR1 and CDR2: SGHAT, FQNNGV.

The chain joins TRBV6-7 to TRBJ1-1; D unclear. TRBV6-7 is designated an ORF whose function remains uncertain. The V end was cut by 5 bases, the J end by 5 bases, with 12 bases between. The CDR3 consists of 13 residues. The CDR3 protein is CASSLRKETEAFF. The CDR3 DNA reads TGTGCCAGCAGTCTTCGGAAGGAAACTGAAGCTTTCTTT.

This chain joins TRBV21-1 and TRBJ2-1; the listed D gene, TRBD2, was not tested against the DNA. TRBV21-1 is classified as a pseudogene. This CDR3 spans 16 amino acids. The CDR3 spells CASSPAVQRGNNEQFF. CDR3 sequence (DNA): TGTGCCAGCAGCCCCGCGGTGCAGCGGGGGAACAATGAGCAGTTCTTC.

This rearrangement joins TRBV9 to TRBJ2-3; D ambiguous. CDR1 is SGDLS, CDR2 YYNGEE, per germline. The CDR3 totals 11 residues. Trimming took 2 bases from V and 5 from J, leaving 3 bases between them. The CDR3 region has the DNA TGTGCCAGCAGCGTCCAAGATACGCAGTATTTT. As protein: CASSVQDTQYF.

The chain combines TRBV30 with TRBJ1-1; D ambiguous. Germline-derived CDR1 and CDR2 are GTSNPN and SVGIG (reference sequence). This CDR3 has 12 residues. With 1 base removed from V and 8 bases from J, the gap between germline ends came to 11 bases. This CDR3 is CAWSGGTPEAFF. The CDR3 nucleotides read TGTGCCTGGAGTGGCGGCACCCCGGAAGCTTTCTTT.

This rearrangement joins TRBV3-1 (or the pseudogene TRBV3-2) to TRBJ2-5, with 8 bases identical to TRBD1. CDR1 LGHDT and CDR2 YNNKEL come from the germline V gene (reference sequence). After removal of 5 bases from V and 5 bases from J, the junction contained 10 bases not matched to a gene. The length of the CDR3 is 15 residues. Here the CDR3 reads CASSKRQGKGETQYF. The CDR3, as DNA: TGTGCCAGCAGCAAAAGACAGGGGAAGGGGGAGACCCAGTACTTC.

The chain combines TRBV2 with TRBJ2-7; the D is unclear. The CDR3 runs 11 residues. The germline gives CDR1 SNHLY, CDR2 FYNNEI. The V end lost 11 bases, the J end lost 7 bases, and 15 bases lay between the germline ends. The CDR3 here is CAGSDGREQYF. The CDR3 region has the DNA TGTGCCGGGTCAGATGGACGGGAGCAGTACTTC.

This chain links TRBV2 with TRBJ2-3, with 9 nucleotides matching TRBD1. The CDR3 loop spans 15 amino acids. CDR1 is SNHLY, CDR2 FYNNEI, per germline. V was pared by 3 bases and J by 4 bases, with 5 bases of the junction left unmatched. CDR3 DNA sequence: TGTGCCAGCAGTGAGGACAGGGGAGGCGCAGATACGCAGTATTTT. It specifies CASSEDRGGADTQYF.

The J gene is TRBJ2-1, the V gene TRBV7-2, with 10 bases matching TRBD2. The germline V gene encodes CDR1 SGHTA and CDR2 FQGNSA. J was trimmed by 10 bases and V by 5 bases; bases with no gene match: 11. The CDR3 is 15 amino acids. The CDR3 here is CASSASSGGLFEQFF. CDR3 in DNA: TGTGCCAGCAGCGCCTCTAGCGGGGGCTTATTCGAGCAGTTCTTC. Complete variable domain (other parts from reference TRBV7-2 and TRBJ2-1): GAGVSQSPSNKVTEKGKDVELRCDPISGHTALYWYRQSLGQGLEFLIYFQGNSAPDKSGLPSDRFSAERTGGSVSTLTIQRTQQEDSAVYLCASSASSGGLFEQFFGPGTRLTVL.

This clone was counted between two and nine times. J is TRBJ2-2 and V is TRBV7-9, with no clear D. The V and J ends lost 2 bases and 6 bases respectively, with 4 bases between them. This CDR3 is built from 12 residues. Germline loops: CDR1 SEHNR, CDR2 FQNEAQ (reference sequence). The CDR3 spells CASSLLSGELFF. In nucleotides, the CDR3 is TGTGCCAGCAGCTTACTCTCCGGGGAGCTGTTTTTT.

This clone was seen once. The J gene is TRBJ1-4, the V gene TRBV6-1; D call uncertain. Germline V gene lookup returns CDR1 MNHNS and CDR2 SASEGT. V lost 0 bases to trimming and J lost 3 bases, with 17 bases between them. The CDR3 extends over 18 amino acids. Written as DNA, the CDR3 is TGTGCCAGCAGTGAAGCTAAGCCCAATCTATGGGCTAATGAAAAACTGTTTTTT. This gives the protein CASSEAKPNLWANEKLFF.

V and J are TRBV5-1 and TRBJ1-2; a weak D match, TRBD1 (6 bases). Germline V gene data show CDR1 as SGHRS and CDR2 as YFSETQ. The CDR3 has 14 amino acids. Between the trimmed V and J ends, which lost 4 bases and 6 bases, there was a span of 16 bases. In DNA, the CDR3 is TGCGCCAGCAGCCGGAGACAGGTTCGGGATGGCTACACCTTC. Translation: CASSRRQVRDGYTF.

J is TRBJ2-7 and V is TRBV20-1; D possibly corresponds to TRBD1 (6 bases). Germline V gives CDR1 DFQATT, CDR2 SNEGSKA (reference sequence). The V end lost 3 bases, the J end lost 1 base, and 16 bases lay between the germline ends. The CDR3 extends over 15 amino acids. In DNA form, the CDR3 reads TGCAGTGCTAGTCCTAGACAGGACCTATCCTACGAGCAGTACTTC. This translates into CSASPRQDLSYEQYF.

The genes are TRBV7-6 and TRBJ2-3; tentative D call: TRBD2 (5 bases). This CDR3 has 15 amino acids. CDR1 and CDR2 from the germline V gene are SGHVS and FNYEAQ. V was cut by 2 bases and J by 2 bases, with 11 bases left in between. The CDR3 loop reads CASSLRESVTDTQYF. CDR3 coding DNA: TGTGCCAGCAGCTTAAGGGAGTCAGTCACAGATACGCAGTATTTT.

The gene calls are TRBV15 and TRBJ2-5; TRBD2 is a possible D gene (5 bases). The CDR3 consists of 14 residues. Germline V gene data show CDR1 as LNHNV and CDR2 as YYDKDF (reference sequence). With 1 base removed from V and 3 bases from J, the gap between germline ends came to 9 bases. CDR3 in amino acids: CATSRGEGKETQYF. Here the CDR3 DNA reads TGTGCCACCAGCAGAGGAGAGGGTAAAGAGACCCAGTACTTC.

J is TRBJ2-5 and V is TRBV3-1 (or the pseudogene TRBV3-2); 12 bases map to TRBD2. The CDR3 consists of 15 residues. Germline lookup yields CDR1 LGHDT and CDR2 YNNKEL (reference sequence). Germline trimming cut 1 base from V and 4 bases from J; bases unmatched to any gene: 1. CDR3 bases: TGTGCCAGCAGCCAAGTACTAGCGGGGGGAGAGACCCAGTACTTC. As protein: CASSQVLAGGETQYF.

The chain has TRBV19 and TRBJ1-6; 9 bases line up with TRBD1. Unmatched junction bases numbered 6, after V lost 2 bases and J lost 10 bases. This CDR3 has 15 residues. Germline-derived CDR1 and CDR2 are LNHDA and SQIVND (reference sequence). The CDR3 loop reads CASSIQPTGGSPLHF. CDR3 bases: TGTGCCAGTAGTATACAACCTACAGGGGGCTCACCCCTCCACTTT.

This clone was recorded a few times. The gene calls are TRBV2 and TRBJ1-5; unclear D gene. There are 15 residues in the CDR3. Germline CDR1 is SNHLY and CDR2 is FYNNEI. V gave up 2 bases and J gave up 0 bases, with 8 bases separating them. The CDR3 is CASSELDYSNQPQHF. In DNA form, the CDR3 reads TGTGCCAGCAGTGAACTGGACTATAGCAATCAGCCCCAGCATTTT.

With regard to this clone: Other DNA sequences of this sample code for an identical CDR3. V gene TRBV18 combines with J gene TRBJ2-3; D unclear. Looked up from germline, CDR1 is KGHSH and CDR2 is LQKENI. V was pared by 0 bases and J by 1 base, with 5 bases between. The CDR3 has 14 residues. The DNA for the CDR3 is TGTGCCAGCTCACCACCGGAAGGCACAGATACGCAGTATTTT. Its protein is CASSPPEGTDTQYF.

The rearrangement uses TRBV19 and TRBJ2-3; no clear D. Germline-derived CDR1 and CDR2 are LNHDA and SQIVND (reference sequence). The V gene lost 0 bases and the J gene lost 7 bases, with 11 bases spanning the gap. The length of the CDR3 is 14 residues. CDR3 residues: CASSIESRAHTQYF. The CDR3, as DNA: TGTGCCAGTAGTATAGAGAGTAGGGCCCATACGCAGTATTTT.

CDR3: CASSGDPQSLGYTF. DNA for the CDR3: TGTGCCAGCAGTGGCGACCCGCAGAGCCTTGGCTACACCTTC. The chain recombines TRBV25-1 with TRBJ1-2, with D unclear. CDR3 length: 14 residues. CDR1 and CDR2 (germline): MGHDK, SYGVNS. With 4 bases removed from V and 7 bases from J, the gap between germline ends came to 16 bases.

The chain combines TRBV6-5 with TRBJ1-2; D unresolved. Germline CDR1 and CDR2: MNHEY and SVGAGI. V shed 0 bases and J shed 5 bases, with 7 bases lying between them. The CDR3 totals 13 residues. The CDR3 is CASSYSAAYGYTF. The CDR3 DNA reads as TGTGCCAGCAGTTACTCGGCAGCGTATGGCTACACCTTC.

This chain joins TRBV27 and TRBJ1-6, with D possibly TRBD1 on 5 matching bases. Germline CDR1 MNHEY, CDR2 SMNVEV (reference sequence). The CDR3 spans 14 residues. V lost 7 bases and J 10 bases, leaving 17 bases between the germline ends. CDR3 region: CASTPRRGWSPLHF. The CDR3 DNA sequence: TGTGCCAGCACGCCGCGGAGGGGCTGGTCACCCCTCCACTTT.

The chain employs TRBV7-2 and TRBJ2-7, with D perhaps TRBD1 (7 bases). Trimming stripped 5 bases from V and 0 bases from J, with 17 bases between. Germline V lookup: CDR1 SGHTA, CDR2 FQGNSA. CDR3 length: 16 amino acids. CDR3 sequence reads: CASSVGGGTASYEQYF. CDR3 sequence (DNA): TGTGCCAGCAGCGTCGGAGGGGGGACAGCCTCCTACGAGCAGTACTTC.

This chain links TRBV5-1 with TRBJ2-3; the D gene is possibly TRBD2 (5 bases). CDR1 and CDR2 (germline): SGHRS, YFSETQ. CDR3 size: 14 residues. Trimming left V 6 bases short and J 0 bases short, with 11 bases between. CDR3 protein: CASNVGGSTDTQYF. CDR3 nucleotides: TGCGCCAGCAACGTCGGAGGAAGCACAGATACGCAGTATTTT.

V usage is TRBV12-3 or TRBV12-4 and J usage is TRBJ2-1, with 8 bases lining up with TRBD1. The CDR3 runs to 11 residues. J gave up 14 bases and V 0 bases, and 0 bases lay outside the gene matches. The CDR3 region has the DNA TGTGCCAGCAGTTTAGCACAGGGGGAGTTCTTC. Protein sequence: CASSLAQGEFF.

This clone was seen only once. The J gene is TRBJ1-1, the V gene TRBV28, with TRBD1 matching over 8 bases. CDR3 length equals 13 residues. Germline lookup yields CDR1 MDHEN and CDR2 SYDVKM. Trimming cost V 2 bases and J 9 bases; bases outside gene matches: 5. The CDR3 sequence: CASSLPGQGKAFF. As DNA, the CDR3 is TGTGCCAGCAGTTTACCCGGACAGGGAAAAGCTTTCTTT.